This T cell receptor (beta chain) stems from a study of T cell responses to AZD1222 COVID-19 vaccine. Study-wide findings and caveats: Regions 160-218 and 743-854 dominated among vaccine-associated CD4 TCRs spanning spike.

Concerning this clone: The antigen is not known.

Data came from immunoSEQ multiplex PCR; TCRdb stores just in-frame clones and leaves some out. The sample has about 130,000 clones; over 75% are singletons. The germline gives CDR1 MNHNY, CDR2 SVGAGI (reference sequence). V was pared by 4 bases and J by 8 bases, with 14 bases between. The CDR3 totals 13 residues. The clonotype comes from an adult in good health. The V and J genes are TRBV6-6 and TRBJ1-2; D unresolved. The sample was peripheral blood, taken on day 0 of AZD1222 vaccination. The CDR3 spells CASSSPSSGGYTF. The CDR3 nucleotides read TGTGCCAGCAGTTCCCCCTCGTCGGGGGGCTACACCTTC.